Here is one TCR beta chain with its context. The data originate from a study of neoadjuvant anti-PD-1 for oral cavity cancer. The CDR3 runs 16 residues. Losses at the gene ends were 1 base for V and 5 bases for J; bases not matched to a gene: 10. Germline CDR1 MNHEY, CDR2 SMNVEV (reference sequence). Six replicates per PBMC sample, mostly from roughly 470 ng of genomic DNA. Clones were read by immunoSEQ multiplex PCR, and TCRdb kept only the in-frame ones, dropping some. The table includes around 34,000 clones, about 86% detected once. The rearrangement uses TRBV27 and TRBJ2-5; TRBD2 aligns across 7 bases. The specimen was PBMCs, collected before nivolumab (anti-PD-1) treatment. The clonotype originates from a person aged 40 to 85 with oral cavity squamous cell carcinoma. The CDR3 is CASSLYVRGGRETQYF. The CDR3 DNA is TGTGCCAGCAGTTTATACGTGCGGGGAGGGAGGGAGACCCAGTACTTC.